This TCR beta chain was recorded in a study of blood T cells in healthy people across ages. Germline CDR1 reads SGHRS; CDR2 reads YFSETQ. Unmatched junction bases numbered 9, after V lost 3 bases and J lost 10 bases. The CDR3 is 14 amino acids. This clonotype showed up just a few times. Using a J-beta primer mix together with a sample-barcoded 5' primer, a second PCR was run for roughly 6 to 12 cycles. Each CDR3 protein is one row after TCRdb ran MiXCR on the 5' RACE reads. Of around 1,000,000 distinct CDR3 sequences listed, roughly 24% are singletons. This sample was also put to use in a study of T cells of mothers and their children. From that paper: For each mother, over 8 million TCR beta CDR3 reads were obtained, and for each child, roughly 3.2 million. Biologically related mothers and children overlapped slightly more than unrelated pairs, a non-significant difference.

V and J are TRBV5-1 and TRBJ2-1; 8 bases match TRBD1. The TCR sequence derives from a girl aged 2-9 years in good health. Sequences were obtained from blood. The CDR3 here is CASSSKQGVGEQFF. For the CDR3, the DNA is TGCGCCAGCAGCTCGAAACAGGGGGTAGGGGAGCAGTTCTTC.